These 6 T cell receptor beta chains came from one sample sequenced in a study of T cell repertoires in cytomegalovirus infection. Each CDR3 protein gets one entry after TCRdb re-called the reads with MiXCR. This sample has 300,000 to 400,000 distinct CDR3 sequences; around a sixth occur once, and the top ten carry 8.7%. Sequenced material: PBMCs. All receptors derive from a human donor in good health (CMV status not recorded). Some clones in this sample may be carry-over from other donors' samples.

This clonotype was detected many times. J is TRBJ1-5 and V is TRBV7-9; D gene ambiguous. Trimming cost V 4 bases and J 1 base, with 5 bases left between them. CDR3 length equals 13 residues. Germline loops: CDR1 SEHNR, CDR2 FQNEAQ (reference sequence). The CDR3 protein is CASSSQSNQPQHF. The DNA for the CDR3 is TGTGCCAGCAGCTCGCAGAGCAATCAGCCCCAGCATTTT.

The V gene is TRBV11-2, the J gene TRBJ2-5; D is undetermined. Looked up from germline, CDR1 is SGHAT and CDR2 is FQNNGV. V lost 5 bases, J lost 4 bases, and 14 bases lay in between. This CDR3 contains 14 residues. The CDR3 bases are TGTGCCAGCAGCGTGACTGGGGTTGGAGAGACCCAGTACTTC. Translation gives CASSVTGVGETQYF.

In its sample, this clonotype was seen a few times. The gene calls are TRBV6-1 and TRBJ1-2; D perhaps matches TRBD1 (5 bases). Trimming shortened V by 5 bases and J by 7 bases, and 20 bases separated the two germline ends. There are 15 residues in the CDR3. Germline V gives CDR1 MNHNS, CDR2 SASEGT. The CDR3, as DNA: TGTGCCAGCAGTAAACAGGAAATCGGTCGTGGTGGCTACACCTTC. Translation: CASSKQEIGRGGYTF.

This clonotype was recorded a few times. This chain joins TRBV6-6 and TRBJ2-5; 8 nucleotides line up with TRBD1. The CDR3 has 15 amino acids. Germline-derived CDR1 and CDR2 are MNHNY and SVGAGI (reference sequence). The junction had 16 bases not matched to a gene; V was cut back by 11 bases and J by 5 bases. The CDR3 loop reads CAVNRGRGNGETQYF. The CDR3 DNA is TGTGCCGTCAACAGGGGGAGAGGGAATGGTGAGACCCAGTACTTC.

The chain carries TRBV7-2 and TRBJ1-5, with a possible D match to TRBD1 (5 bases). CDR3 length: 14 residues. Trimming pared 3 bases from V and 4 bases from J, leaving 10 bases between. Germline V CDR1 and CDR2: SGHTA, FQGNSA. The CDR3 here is CASSFRDGNQPQHF. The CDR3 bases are TGTGCCAGCAGCTTCAGGGACGGGAATCAGCCCCAGCATTTT.

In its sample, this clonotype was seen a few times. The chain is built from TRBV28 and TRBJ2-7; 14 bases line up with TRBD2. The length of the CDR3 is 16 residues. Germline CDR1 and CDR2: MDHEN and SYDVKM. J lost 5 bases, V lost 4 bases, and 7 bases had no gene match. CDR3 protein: CASSSMGTSGSNEQYF. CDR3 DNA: TGTGCCAGCAGTTCAATGGGGACTAGCGGGAGCAACGAGCAGTACTTC. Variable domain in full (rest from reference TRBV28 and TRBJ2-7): DVKVTQSSRYLVKRTGEKVFLECVQDMDHENMFWYRQDPGLGLRLIYFSYDVKMKEKGDIPEGYSVSREKKERFSLILESASTNQTSMYLCASSSMGTSGSNEQYFGPGTRLTVT.